These T cell receptor beta chains were read from a single sample in a study of blood T cells in healthy people across ages. TCRdb reprocessed the 5' RACE reads with MiXCR, giving one entry per CDR3 protein. Altogether about 930,000 distinct CDR3 sequences are present, 29% being singletons, with the ten largest covering 9.5% to 13%. These sequences were also reported in another study, on T cells of mothers and their children.

Specimen: blood. These receptors all stem from a woman in her thirties or forties in good health. The CDR3 runs from the conserved cysteine through the conserved F or W. The D gene is left open where the match is weak. Some rows have no size entry. The others give once, few or many, or a class for an expanded clone.

clone size | J gene | D gene | V gene | CDR3 protein | CDR3 DNA
few | TRBJ1-2 | . | TRBV7-9 | CASSPGTSMAGYTF | TGTGCCAGCAGCCCCGGGACCTCTATGGCTGGCTACACCTTC
few | TRBJ2-2 | . | TRBV3-1 | CASSQRDRKKAGELFF | TGTGCCAGCAGCCAACGGGACCGCAAGAAGGCCGGGGAGCTGTTTTTT
. | TRBJ2-3 | . | TRBV19 | CASSIGIDRDTQYF | TGTGCCAGTAGTATAGGGATCGACCGGGATACGCAGTATTTT
. | TRBJ1-2 | . | TRBV21-1 | CASSNTLSYGYTF | TGTGCCAGCAGCAACACCCTCTCCTATGGCTACACCTTC
few | TRBJ1-1 | . | TRBV20-1 | CSARDVYSGNTEAFF | TGCAGTGCTAGAGACGTCTACTCAGGTAACACTGAAGCTTTCTTT
few | TRBJ2-7 | TRBD1 | TRBV5-5 | CASSLGTVINYEQYF | TGTGCCAGCAGCCTCGGGACAGTAATTAACTACGAGCAGTACTTC
few | TRBJ2-3 | . | TRBV5-1 | CASSLGRAGGTDTQYF | TGCGCCAGCAGCTTGGGACGGGCAGGGGGCACAGATACGCAGTATTTT
. | TRBJ2-1 | TRBD2 | TRBV6-6 | CASSQLAGGPFEQFF | TGTGCCAGCAGTCAGCTAGCGGGGGGGCCTTTTGAGCAGTTCTTC
. | TRBJ1-2 | . | TRBV12-3/TRBV12-4 | CASSPDESYGYTF | TGTGCCAGCAGCCCCGATGAAAGCTATGGCTACACCTTC
many | TRBJ2-3 | . | TRBV7-2 | CASSLGRMDRDTQYF | TGTGCCAGCAGCTTAGGTAGGATGGATCGAGATACGCAGTATTTT
. | TRBJ2-5 | . | TRBV24-1 | CATSDILATEQYF | TGTGCCACCAGTGATATACTAGCAACGGAGCAGTACTTC
. | TRBJ1-5 | TRBD1 | TRBV4-2 | CAGSQDASGDRENQPQHF | TGTGCCGGCAGCCAAGATGCCAGCGGGGACAGGGAAAACCAGCCCCAGCATTTT
. | TRBJ1-4 | . | TRBV3-1 | CASSQEFAGEKLFF | TGTGCCAGCAGCCAAGAATTTGCGGGAGAGAAACTGTTTTTT
. | TRBJ2-1 | TRBD2 | TRBV5-1 | CASSIRPGTSTYNEQFF | TGCGCCAGCAGCATTCGGCCCGGGACTAGTACCTACAATGAGCAGTTCTTC
few | TRBJ1-2 | TRBD1 | TRBV5-1 | CASSWDSGSRGYTF | TGCGCCAGCAGCTGGGACAGTGGGTCCAGGGGCTACACCTTC
few | TRBJ2-1 | . | TRBV20-1 | CSARGDMRCNEQFF | TGCAGTGCTAGGGGGGACATGCGTTGCAATGAGCAGTTCTTC
. | TRBJ2-6 | TRBD1 | TRBV5-1 | CASSLTGVPGGSGANVLTF | TGCGCCAGCAGCTTGACCGGCGTGCCAGGGGGCTCTGGGGCCAACGTCCTGACTTTT
few | TRBJ1-5 | TRBD1 | TRBV24-1 | CATSEPTGGRNQPQHF | TGTGCCACCAGTGAACCGACAGGGGGTCGCAATCAGCCCCAGCATTTT
many | TRBJ1-2 | . | TRBV28 | CASSPTRGRGRDGYTF | TGTGCCAGCAGTCCCACCCGGGGTCGGGGGCGCGATGGCTACACCTTC
. | TRBJ1-1 | . | TRBV20-1 | CSARERGPNTEAFF | TGCAGTGCTAGAGAAAGGGGTCCGAACACTGAAGCTTTCTTT
. | TRBJ1-5 | . | TRBV9 | CASSVVAEDQPQHF | TGTGCCAGCAGCGTAGTTGCAGAGGATCAGCCCCAGCATTTT
. | TRBJ2-7 | . | TRBV11-2 | CASSLEGHEQYF | TGTGCCAGCAGCCTTGAGGGCCACGAGCAGTACTTC
. | TRBJ2-1 | . | TRBV9 | CASSVVEGAEQFF | TGTGCCAGCAGCGTAGTGGAGGGGGCTGAGCAGTTCTTC
few | TRBJ2-7 | TRBD2 | TRBV20-1 | CSARVPGLAGGSEQYF | TGCAGTGCTAGAGTACCGGGACTAGCGGGGGGTTCCGAGCAGTACTTC
few | TRBJ2-5 | TRBD2 | TRBV7-2 | CASSLMGTTQETQYF | TGTGCCAGCAGCTTAATGGGGACTACCCAAGAGACCCAGTACTTC
few | TRBJ1-1 | . | TRBV4-1 | CASSHENSAIGQPNTEAFF | TGCGCCAGCAGCCACGAAAATAGTGCAATCGGACAGCCAAACACTGAAGCTTTCTTT
few | TRBJ1-5 | . | TRBV11-2 | CASSLAGVGQPQHF | TGTGCCAGCAGCTTAGCAGGGGTAGGCCAGCCCCAGCATTTT
. | TRBJ2-5 | TRBD2 | TRBV12-3/TRBV12-4 | CASSIRLAGGQETQYF | TGTGCCAGCAGTATCCGACTAGCGGGGGGCCAAGAGACCCAGTACTTC
. | TRBJ1-5 | . | TRBV7-2 | CASSPDKGVEPQHF | TGTGCCAGCAGCCCGGACAAAGGGGTTGAGCCCCAGCATTTT
many | TRBJ2-7 | . | TRBV4-3 | CASSQDWGDNSYEQYF | TGCGCCAGCAGCCAAGATTGGGGGGACAATTCCTACGAGCAGTACTTC
many | TRBJ2-1 | TRBD1 | TRBV10-3 | CAISGDRGLDNEQFF | TGTGCCATCAGTGGGGACAGGGGGCTCGACAATGAGCAGTTCTTC
. | TRBJ2-5 | . | TRBV24-1 | CATSDLGGGPETQYF | TGTGCCACCAGTGATTTGGGAGGGGGCCCTGAGACCCAGTACTTC
few | TRBJ2-6 | . | TRBV14 | CASSQEARFYSGANVLTF | TGTGCCAGCAGCCAAGAGGCCAGGTTCTACTCTGGGGCCAACGTCCTGACTTTC
. | TRBJ2-7 | . | TRBV7-9 | CASSLERVLGYEQYF | TGTGCCAGCAGCTTAGAGAGGGTCCTCGGCTACGAGCAGTACTTC
few | TRBJ1-3 | TRBD1 | TRBV9 | CASSGQGDFSGNTIYF | TGTGCCAGCAGCGGACAGGGAGACTTCTCTGGAAACACCATATATTTT
. | TRBJ2-1 | TRBD2 | TRBV7-9 | CASSPRDGLAGDNEQFF | TGTGCCAGCAGCCCAAGAGATGGACTAGCGGGGGACAATGAGCAGTTCTTC
. | TRBJ2-1 | TRBD2 | TRBV20-1 | CSASSASGGNEQFF | TGCAGTGCTAGTTCGGCTAGCGGGGGCAATGAGCAGTTCTTC
. | TRBJ1-4 | . | TRBV5-8 | CTSSLGGHEKLFF | TGTACCAGCAGCTTAGGCGGCCATGAAAAACTGTTTTTT
. | TRBJ2-1 | . | TRBV5-1 | CASSEVPSSYNEQFF | TGCGCCAGCAGTGAGGTCCCTAGCTCCTACAATGAGCAGTTCTTC
. | TRBJ2-2 | TRBD1 | TRBV3-1 | CASSPRTGGSTGELFF | TGTGCCAGCAGCCCCCGGACAGGGGGTAGCACCGGGGAGCTGTTTTTT
. | TRBJ2-7 | . | TRBV13 | CASSPPFGTESYEQYF | TGTGCCAGCAGCCCGCCGTTTGGGACGGAGTCCTACGAGCAGTACTTC
many | TRBJ2-4 | . | TRBV15 | CATSSGGAKNIQYF | TGTGCCACCAGCAGTGGGGGAGCCAAAAACATTCAGTACTTC
. | TRBJ1-1 | . | TRBV3-1 | CASSYAQNTEAFF | TGTGCCAGCAGCTACGCGCAGAACACTGAAGCTTTCTTT
. | TRBJ2-7 | TRBD2 | TRBV28 | CASSRAGGSYEQYF | TGTGCCAGCAGTCGGGCGGGAGGGTCCTACGAGCAGTACTTC
. | TRBJ1-6 | TRBD1 | TRBV7-9 | CASGGQGRSPLHF | TGTGCCAGCGGGGGACAGGGCCGTTCACCCCTCCACTTT
. | TRBJ2-7 | . | TRBV4-1 | CASSQATPDDKQYF | TGCGCCAGCAGCCAAGCCACCCCTGATGACAAGCAGTACTTC
. | TRBJ2-3 | . | TRBV6-4 | CASPLAPTGRTDTQYF | TGTGCCAGCCCACTCGCCCCCACCGGGAGAACAGATACGCAGTATTTT
. | TRBJ2-7 | . | TRBV28 | CAISEEGRMGYF | TGTGCCATCTCGGAGGAGGGGCGTATGGGGTACTTC
few | TRBJ1-4 | . | TRBV7-9 | CASSPQGEKLFF | TGTGCCAGCAGCCCTCAGGGGGAAAAACTGTTTTTT
few | TRBJ1-6 | TRBD1 | TRBV2 | CASSPDRVANSPLHF | TGTGCCAGCAGTCCGGACAGGGTAGCCAATTCACCCCTCCACTTT